Below, one T cell receptor (beta chain) is given with its context. It has no known antigen specificity. No much larger clone is present one base from it, and per-base qualities are unavailable. Through the immunoSEQ TRB Survey service, multiplex V and J primers were used to amplify rearranged CDR3 beta regions from genomic DNA. Survey-level sequencing depth of up to 500,000 reads per sample was used to keep depth equal across samples. Libraries were purified and pooled, and sequencing was performed on Illumina technology. The study's processing was this. Productive clonality, sample overlap, pairwise scatters, CDR3 beta length, V/D/J gene usage and productiveness were all assessed with the immunoSEQ online tools. Calculated diversity was the number of unique rearrangements divided by total templates times 100; Shannon and Simpson indices were also computed. Principal component analysis was performed on Z-score normalized data with the R prcomp function and the ggbiplot package. Blood-rectal clonal overlap within each subject was quantified with Morisita's index. TCRdb retrieved this table from immuneACCESS and kept in-frame rearrangements only. Not all clones are present; in checked studies, unresolved V genes account for under half, and no reason is known for the remainder. Clone size and V and J calls were adopted from that table, with D and trimming inferred from the DNA. This sample lists roughly 30,000 clones; about four fifths were detected once. The top ten clonotypes cover approximately 4% of the sample.

Before the diagnostic colonoscopy, none of the ulcerative colitis patients had been given any immunosuppressive medication. A blood sample was drawn at the time of the colonoscopy. The Wizard kit (Promega) was used to extract genomic DNA from blood and intestinal samples. This sample is drawn from a study of pediatric ulcerative colitis (dated by TCRdb to the late 2010s). Regarding the research as a whole: Seven or eight ulcerative colitis patients had pancolitis and two had left-sided colitis, with histology consistent with ulcerative colitis in all. By Pediatric Ulcerative Colitis Activity Index, two patients had mild disease, several had moderate disease and three had acute severe colitis. Roughly nine newly diagnosed, treatment-naive pediatric ulcerative colitis patients and a handful of non-IBD control children each provided paired blood and rectal samples.

Overall results and qualifications from the work: Rectal repertoire features separated controls, mild-moderate and acute severe colitis patients; acute severe colitis showed reduced rectal diversity due to clonal expansions. Clonal overlap between a subject's own blood and rectum was significantly greater in ulcerative colitis patients than in controls, which suggests more T cell trafficking to inflamed tissue. A couple of rectal CDR3 clonotypes turned up in every ulcerative colitis patient but in none of the controls. The healthy control group was small, consisting of only a handful of individuals. For technical reasons, blood samples from a couple of patients gave substantially fewer templates, and these samples were excluded from the blood-rectal overlap analysis. Because repertoires were derived from total lymphocyte DNA, patterns in rare subsets such as regulatory T cells may not have been reflected.

The CDR3, cysteine through phenylalanine, is 15 amino acids long. Of all the DNA, just the CDR3 is kept, 45 bases in frame from base 1. In the germline V gene (reference sequence), CDR1 corresponds to LNHDA and CDR2 to SQIVND. Trimming costs V 3 bases and J 0 bases, and their ends lie 10 bases apart. Sequenced: blood. This receptor chain uses TRBV19 and TRBJ2-3, and possibly TRBD2, on 6 matching bases. This receptor was identified in a boy younger than 18 with severe ulcerative colitis. For the CDR3, the sequence is CASSMGLASTDTQYF. The DNA reads TGTGCCAGTAGTATGGGGCTAGCGAGCACAGATACGCAGTATTTT.